This entry lists 18 T cell receptor beta chains sequenced from one sample in a study of blood T cell repertoires in COVID-19. Clones were read by immunoSEQ multiplex PCR, and TCRdb kept only the in-frame ones, dropping some. The data contain more than 250,000 clones, approximately 82% of them singletons. Material for sequencing was peripheral blood. The receptors were sampled from a man aged 60-69 years who had recovered from COVID-19.

This clone was detected a few times. This chain links TRBV5-1 with TRBJ2-7; weak D call: TRBD1 (5 bases). CDR1 is SGHRS, CDR2 YFSETQ, per germline. The CDR3 consists of 14 residues. V gave up 4 bases and J gave up 1 base, with 12 bases separating them. The CDR3 DNA follows: TGCGCCAGCAGCAGACAGTTTGGGTCCTACGAGCAGTACTTC. This translates into CASSRQFGSYEQYF.

About this clone: The limits of the CDR3 on the DNA are not certain, so only TCRdb's listed CDR3 is given. V and J are TRBV30 and TRBJ2-5; TRBD1 is taken as the D call from the table, unchecked against the DNA. The CDR3 length is 13 residues, termini included. Germline CDR1 GTSNPN, CDR2 SVGIG (reference sequence). This chain's CDR3 is CAWSSGQGRTQYF.

The gene calls are TRBV24-1 and TRBJ2-2, with a weak D call TRBD2 (5 bases). CDR3 length: 15 amino acids. V lost 3 bases, J lost 5 bases, and 12 bases lay in between. The germline V gene encodes CDR1 KGHDR and CDR2 SFDVKD. The CDR3, as DNA: TGTGCCACCAGTGATCCACGGACTCGAACCGGGGAGCTGTTTTTT. It encodes CATSDPRTRTGELFF.

This rearrangement joins TRBV18 to TRBJ1-1, with D uncertain. The CDR3 runs 13 residues. Germline CDR1 and CDR2: KGHSH and LQKENI. V lost 2 bases to trimming and J lost 1 base, with 5 bases between them. CDR3 sequence (DNA): TGTGCCAGCTCACCAAAACAGAACACTGAAGCTTTCTTT. It yields the protein CASSPKQNTEAFF.

V and J are TRBV6-6 and TRBJ1-1; 12 bases fit TRBD1. Germline trimming cut 4 bases from V and 5 bases from J; bases unmatched to any gene: 5. The V gene's germline CDR1 is MNHNY and CDR2 SVGAGI (reference sequence). The CDR3 extends over 15 amino acids. The CDR3, as DNA: TGTGCCAGCAGTTGGGACAGGGGGCTGGGGACTGAAGCTTTCTTT. As protein: CASSWDRGLGTEAFF.

Remarks on this clone: The same CDR3 arises from other DNA sequences in this sample as well. The chain has TRBV7-9 and TRBJ2-7, with D hard to call. Germline-derived CDR1 and CDR2 are SEHNR and FQNEAQ (reference sequence). The CDR3 totals 13 residues. Deletions cut 3 bases from V and 2 bases from J, with 8 bases between. The CDR3 sequence: CASSFPGTYEQYF. The CDR3 nucleotides are TGTGCCAGCAGCTTCCCAGGAACCTACGAGCAGTACTTC.

V gene TRBV7-2 combines with J gene TRBJ2-2, with D tentatively TRBD2 (5 bases). This CDR3 has 18 amino acids. V was clipped by 5 bases and J by 6 bases, with 25 bases between them. Germline V gene lookup returns CDR1 SGHTA and CDR2 FQGNSA. The CDR3 protein is CASSPYRTLSPRAGELFF. CDR3 nucleotides: TGTGCCAGCAGCCCTTACCGGACTCTCAGCCCTAGGGCCGGGGAGCTGTTTTTT.

V usage is TRBV7-2 and J usage is TRBJ1-4, with 11 bases that match TRBD1. V shed 2 bases and J 7 bases; nucleotides not matched to a gene: 9. The CDR3 is 17 residues long. Germline CDR1 and CDR2: SGHTA and FQGNSA. The CDR3 is CASSLFGQGAVGEKLFF. As DNA, the CDR3 is TGTGCCAGCAGCTTATTCGGACAGGGGGCCGTAGGTGAAAAACTGTTTTTT.

In this sample, this clone turned up a few times. The genes are TRBV6-5 and TRBJ2-3; 9 positions agree with TRBD2. CDR1 and CDR2 from the germline V gene are MNHEY and SVGAGI. This CDR3 spans 14 amino acids. Trimming removed 6 bases from V and 2 bases from J; junction bases left unmatched: 3. The CDR3 bases are TGTGCCAGCAGGAGGACTAGCGACACAGATACGCAGTATTTT. Translation gives CASRRTSDTDTQYF.

The chain combines TRBV19 with TRBJ1-1; 7 bases map to TRBD1. The germline V gene has CDR1 LNHDA and CDR2 SQIVND (reference sequence). The ends lost 7 bases at V and 1 base at J; junction bases unmatched: 9. The CDR3 has 15 residues. The CDR3 nucleotides read TGTGCCAGTATCCGGGACAGCCTTCCGAACACTGAAGCTTTCTTT. Translation: CASIRDSLPNTEAFF.

The gene calls are TRBV7-3 and TRBJ2-1; 9 bases map to TRBD2. The CDR3 runs 15 residues. Germline V gene lookup returns CDR1 SGHTA and CDR2 FQGTGA. The trim removed 3 bases at V and 9 bases at J, leaving 9 bases unmatched. CDR3 sequence reads: CASSFGGGGPPEQFF. The CDR3 DNA is TGTGCCAGCAGCTTCGGCGGGGGGGGCCCCCCTGAGCAGTTCTTC.

V is TRBV28 and J is TRBJ1-5; TRBD1 matches at 8 bases. CDR1 is MDHEN, CDR2 SYDVKM, per germline. The length of the CDR3 is 15 residues. V shed 5 bases, J shed 4 bases, and the junction held 7 bases outside the gene matches. The CDR3 reads CASSVVTGGNQPQHF. The CDR3 nucleotides are TGTGCCAGCAGTGTCGTCACAGGGGGAAATCAGCCCCAGCATTTT.

The chain recombines TRBV5-1 with TRBJ2-7; a possible D gene is TRBD2 (7 bases). Between the trimmed V and J ends, which lost 0 bases and 11 bases, there was a span of 21 bases. CDR1 and CDR2 (germline): SGHRS, YFSETQ. CDR3 length equals 15 residues. For the CDR3, the DNA is TGCGCCAGCAGCTTGGCCAGGCCGGGGGCCCGGGGGGAGTACTTC. This encodes CASSLARPGARGEYF. The full variable domain, rest sourced from reference TRBV5-1 and TRBJ2-7, is KAGVTQTPRYLIKTRGQQVTLSCSPISGHRSVSWYQQTPGQGLQFLFEYFSETQRNKGNFPGRFSGRQFSNSRSEMNVSTLELGDSALYLCASSLARPGARGEYFGPGTRLTVT.

V and J are TRBV5-4 and TRBJ2-2; D unclear. Germline lookup yields CDR1 SGHNT and CDR2 YYREEE (reference sequence). V was trimmed by 4 bases and J by 0 bases, leaving 10 bases between them. The CDR3 length is 15 residues. CDR3 loop: CASSIWSANTGELFF. The CDR3 DNA sequence: TGTGCCAGCAGCATCTGGAGCGCGAACACCGGGGAGCTGTTTTTT.

CDR3 amino acids: CASSPPEKVGYGYTF. CDR3 bases: TGTGCCAGCTCACCACCGGAGAAGGTTGGCTATGGCTACACCTTC. The chain links TRBV18 to TRBJ1-2; D ambiguous. The CDR3 has 15 residues. The germline CDR1 and CDR2 sequences are KGHSH and LQKENI. The germline V and J ends were trimmed by 0 bases and 4 bases, with 12 bases remaining between them.

The rearrangement joins TRBV27 to TRBJ2-7, with D possibly being TRBD1 (6 bases). V was clipped by 3 bases and J by 5 bases, with 17 bases between them. This CDR3 has 15 amino acids. In germline, CDR1 is MNHEY, CDR2 SMNVEV (reference sequence). The CDR3 nucleotides read TGTGCCAGCAGTTTTATGGGGCAGGGGAACCACGAGCAGTACTTC. It specifies CASSFMGQGNHEQYF.

The J gene is TRBJ2-3, the V gene TRBV9, with D maybe TRBD2 (5 bases). Trimming took off 4 bases at V and 2 bases at J, with 20 bases between the two ends. From germline, CDR1 is SGDLS and CDR2 YYNGEE. The CDR3 is 17 amino acids. The CDR3 DNA is TGTGCCAGCAGCCCGTACCGAAGCGGTTGGGCCACAGATACGCAGTATTTT. Its protein is CASSPYRSGWATDTQYF.

The chain employs TRBV19 and TRBJ1-1; TRBD1 matches 7 bases. J was trimmed by 0 bases and V by 6 bases; bases with no gene match: 4. The CDR3 contains 14 residues. Germline V lookup: CDR1 LNHDA, CDR2 SQIVND (reference sequence). The CDR3 sequence is CASRRDSLNTEAFF. The CDR3 region has the DNA TGTGCCAGTAGGAGGGACAGTTTGAACACTGAAGCTTTCTTT. The complete variable domain, with remaining parts taken from reference TRBV19 and TRBJ1-1, reads DGGITQSPKYLFRKEGQNVTLSCEQNLNHDAMYWYRQDPGQGLRLIYYSQIVNDFQKGDIAEGYSVSREKKESFPLTVTSAQKNPTAFYLCASRRDSLNTEAFFGQGTRLTVV.